This T cell receptor beta chain was sequenced in a study of regulatory T cells in long-lasting Graves disease. Arm-PCR of CDR3 regions and iRepertoire HTBI primers were the basis on which TCR beta libraries were built. From the multiplex PCR reads, TCRdb called clonotypes with MiXCR, one entry per CDR3 protein. The sample records hundreds of thousands of distinct CDR3 sequences, around 15% being singletons. Findings and limits, study-wide: Accuracy might have suffered from few samples. Patients with persistent disease shared fewer than 3,500 public clonotypes, outpacing the roughly 950 shared by new patients.

The CDR3 length is 12 residues. Per germline, CDR1 MDHEN and CDR2 SYDVKM. Time point defined: newly diagnosed GD, antithyroid drugs for less than 3 months. TCR sequences were obtained from RNA taken from PBMCs. Ten or more counts support this clonotype. No antigen is known for it. A junction boundary mismatches the germline segment, possibly from a read error. These same data were also listed under a study on T cells in Graves' hyperthyroidism and ophthalmopathy. This second study notes: Stable disease denoted Graves' hyperthyroidism without ophthalmopathy progression within 18 months. Primed by the HTBI set, a first-round RT-PCR was run on the TCR CDR3.

The sequence was collected from a woman under 40 with Graves disease. The starting material was peripheral blood mononuclear cells (PBMCs), obtained at new diagnosis, from a patient treated with antithyroid drugs. The J gene is TRBJ1-5, the V gene TRBV28; D unresolved. CDR3 sequence: CGSLVLGQPQHF. In DNA, the CDR3 is TGTGGCAGCTTAGTCCTGGGTCAGCCCCAGCATTTT.